These 5 T cell receptor beta chains were all obtained from the same sample, sequenced in a study of T-cell reconstitution after alpha-beta-depleted transplantation in children. Library preparation (for TCRbeta) was performed with unique molecular identifiers. TCRdb processed the PCR reads anew with MiXCR; each CDR3 protein has one entry. The table records 250,000 to 300,000 distinct CDR3 sequences, nearly 10% of them present only once. Sequenced here: PBMCs from the stem cell graft donor, sampled from the stem cell graft. The source of these receptors is a human donor who donated a stem cell graft to a child with SCID.

Only a few counts were recorded for this clonotype. The rearrangement links TRBV20-1 to TRBJ2-1; TRBD1 is a possible D gene (5 bases). V shed 0 bases and J shed 6 bases, with 9 bases lying between them. Per the germline V gene, CDR1 is DFQATT and CDR2 is SNEGSKA (reference sequence). The CDR3 spans 13 residues. The CDR3 here is CSARERQSNEQFF. CDR3 nucleotide sequence: TGCAGTGCTAGAGAGAGACAGTCCAATGAGCAGTTCTTC.

This clonotype occurred a few times. This sequence joins TRBV7-9 and TRBJ2-7, with D possibly being TRBD2 (5 bases). Germline CDR1 is SEHNR and CDR2 is FQNEAQ (reference sequence). This CDR3 is built from 17 residues. V lost 0 bases to trimming and J lost 2 bases, with 17 bases between them. CDR3 protein: CASSLAAGSGTAYEQYF. The CDR3 DNA reads TGTGCCAGCAGCTTAGCGGCTGGGAGCGGCACCGCCTACGAGCAGTACTTC.

This clonotype was seen ten or more times. The chain has TRBV3-1 and TRBJ2-3; D remains unclear. Germline V gene lookup returns CDR1 LGHDT and CDR2 YNNKEL (reference sequence). V was shortened by 0 bases and J by 6 bases, with 4 bases between the two germline ends. The CDR3 loop spans 12 amino acids. The CDR3 protein is CASSQDVDTQYF. The DNA for the CDR3 is TGTGCCAGCAGCCAAGATGTCGATACGCAGTATTTT.

The chain couples TRBV10-2 to TRBJ2-7; 11 bases agree with TRBD1. This CDR3 has 12 amino acids. CDR1 is WSHSY and CDR2 is SAAADI in the germline V gene. V gave up 8 bases and J gave up 4 bases; unmatched junction bases: 1. In DNA, the CDR3 is TGCGCCAGCGGGACAGGGGGTTACGAGCAGTACTTC. It specifies CASGTGGYEQYF.

In this sample, this clonotype turned up a few times. The chain couples TRBV27 to TRBJ2-7; D call uncertain. Germline V gives CDR1 MNHEY, CDR2 SMNVEV (reference sequence). The V end lost 5 bases, the J end lost 0 bases, and 14 bases lay between the germline ends. This CDR3 region has 15 residues. CDR3 residues: CASSPWARFSYEQYF. Here the CDR3 DNA reads TGTGCCAGCAGTCCTTGGGCCCGATTCTCCTACGAGCAGTACTTC.